The entry that follows covers one TCR beta chain sequence. The antigen remains unidentified. The protocol was immunoSEQ multiplex PCR, while the TCRdb copy is restricted to in-frame clones and leaves out a portion. The sample lists approximately 160,000 clones, around 88% occurring once. The V end was cut by 1 base, the J end by 2 bases, with 5 bases between. Germline V gives CDR1 GTSNPN, CDR2 SVGIG (reference sequence). The CDR3 extends over 12 amino acids. This sample was included in a study of T cell responses to AZD1222 COVID-19 vaccine. Whole-study findings and limits: White British ancestry dominated among donors, who included more females, and clonal diversity was possibly underestimated. CD4 TCRs associated with vaccination spanned spike, dominating at 160-218 and 743-854. Spike-specific TCR repertoires showed rising breadth and depth after two AZD1222 doses. The study sampled repertoires only after the peak T cell response.

The source was peripheral blood, collected on day 0 of AZD1222 vaccination. This TCR came from an adult in good health. The rearrangement joins TRBV30 to TRBJ1-2; D gene unclear. CDR3 in amino acids: CAWSGTNYGYTF. Here the CDR3 DNA reads TGTGCCTGGAGTGGCACAAACTATGGCTACACCTTC.